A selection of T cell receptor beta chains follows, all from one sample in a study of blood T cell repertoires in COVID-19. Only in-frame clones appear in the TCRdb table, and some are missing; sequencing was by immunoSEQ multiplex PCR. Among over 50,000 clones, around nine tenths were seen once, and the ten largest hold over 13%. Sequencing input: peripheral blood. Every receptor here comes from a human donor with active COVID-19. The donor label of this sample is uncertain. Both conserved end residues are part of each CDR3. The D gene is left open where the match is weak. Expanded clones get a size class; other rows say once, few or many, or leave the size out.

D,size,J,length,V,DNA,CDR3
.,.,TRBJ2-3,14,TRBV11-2,TGTGCCAGCAGCCCCGTTGTCGCGGCAGATACGCAGTATTTT,CASSPVVAADTQYF
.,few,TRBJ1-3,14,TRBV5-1,TGCGCCAGCAGCACAGCCTCCTCTGGAAACACCATATATTTT,CASSTASSGNTIYF
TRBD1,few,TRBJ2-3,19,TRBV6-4,TGTGCCAGCAGCTCCGAGGGACAGGGGGGACTTTCTAGCACAGATACGCAGTATTTT,CASSSEGQGGLSSTDTQYF
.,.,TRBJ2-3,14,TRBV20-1,TGCAGTGCTAGTCCTCGGCGGAGCACAGATACGCAGTATTTT,CSASPRRSTDTQYF
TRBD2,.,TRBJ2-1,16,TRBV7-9,TGTGCCAGCATCTTAATCGGGACTAGCGGGGAATATGAGCAGTTCTTC,CASILIGTSGEYEQFF
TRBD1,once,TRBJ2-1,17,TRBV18,TGTGCCAGCTCACCCGGGACAGGGCGGGCGTATGGCAATGAGCAGTTCTTC,CASSPGTGRAYGNEQFF
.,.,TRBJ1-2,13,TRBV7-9,TGTGCCAGCAGCGGCAGGGGTGGCTATGGCTACACCTTC,CASSGRGGYGYTF
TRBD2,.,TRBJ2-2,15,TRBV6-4,TGTGCCAGCAGTGGGACTAGCGAAAACACCGGGGAGCTGTTTTTT,CASSGTSENTGELFF
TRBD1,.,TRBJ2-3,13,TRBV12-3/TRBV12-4,TGTGCCAGCAGCCCGGACAGGGGAGATACGCAGTATTTT,CASSPDRGDTQYF
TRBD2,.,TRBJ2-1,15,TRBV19,TGTGCCAGTAGTCCGGGACTAGCGGCTCTCAATGAGCAGTTCTTC,CASSPGLAALNEQFF
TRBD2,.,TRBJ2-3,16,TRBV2,TGTGCCAGCAGTGAAGGACTAGCGGGGGGCGCAGATACGCAGTATTTT,CASSEGLAGGADTQYF
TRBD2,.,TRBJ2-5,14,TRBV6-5,TGTGCCAGCATAAGGCGGGAGGGAAGGGAGACCCAGTACTTC,CASIRREGRETQYF
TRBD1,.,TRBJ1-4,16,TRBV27,TGTGCCAGCAGTTCACAGGGGTATGGGACTAATGAAAAACTGTTTTTT,CASSSQGYGTNEKLFF
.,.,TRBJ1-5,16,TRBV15,TGTGCCACCAGCAGAGGGGAGGGGGGTGGCAATCAGCCCCAGCATTTT,CATSRGEGGGNQPQHF
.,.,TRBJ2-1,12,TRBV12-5,TGTGCTAGTGGTTTGTCCCTAGGTGAGCAGTTCTTC,CASGLSLGEQFF
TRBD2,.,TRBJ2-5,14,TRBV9,TGTGCCAGCAGCGGCCCTAGCGGAAAAGAGACCCAGTACTTC,CASSGPSGKETQYF
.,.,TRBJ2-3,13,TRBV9,TGTGCCAGCAGCGTAACCGGGACAGATACGCAGTATTTT,CASSVTGTDTQYF
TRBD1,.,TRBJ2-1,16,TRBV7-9,TGTGCCAGCAGCCCGAACCGGGACAGGATAAACAATGAGCAGTTCTTC,CASSPNRDRINNEQFF
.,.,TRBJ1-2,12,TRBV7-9,TGTGCCAGCAGCCTAAGGGGGAATGGCTACACCTTC,CASSLRGNGYTF
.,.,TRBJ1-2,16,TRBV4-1,TGCGCCAGCAGCCAAGATCGGTGGGGTGAGGGCTATGGCTACACCTTC,CASSQDRWGEGYGYTF
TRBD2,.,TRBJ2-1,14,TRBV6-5,TGTGCCAGCAGTTACGGAACTAGCGTTAGTGAGCAGTTCTTC,CASSYGTSVSEQFF
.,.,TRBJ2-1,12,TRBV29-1,TGCAGCGTTGGTACTGGCTACAATGAGCAGTTCTTC,CSVGTGYNEQFF
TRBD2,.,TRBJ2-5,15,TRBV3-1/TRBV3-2,TGTGCCAGCAGCGCCAGACTAGCCATGCAAGAGACCCAGTACTTC,CASSARLAMQETQYF
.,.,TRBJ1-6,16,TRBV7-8,TGTGCCAGCAGCCCTCGGAGCCAGCTATATAATTCACCCCTCCACTTT,CASSPRSQLYNSPLHF
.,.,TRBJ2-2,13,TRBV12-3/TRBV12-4,TGTGCCAGCAGTTTTCAGGGAACCGGGGAGCTGTTTTTT,CASSFQGTGELFF
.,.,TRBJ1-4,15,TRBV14,TGTGCCAGCAGCCAAGATCCCCCCGGGGGGGTAAAACTGTTTTTT,CASSQDPPGGVKLFF
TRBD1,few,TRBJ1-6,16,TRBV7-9,TGTGCCAGCAGCGCACGGACAGGGGATGTTAATTCACCCCTCCACTTT,CASSARTGDVNSPLHF
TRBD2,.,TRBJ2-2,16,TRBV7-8,TGTGCCAGCAGCTTCCAGACTAGCGGGAACACCGGGGAGCTGTTTTTT,CASSFQTSGNTGELFF
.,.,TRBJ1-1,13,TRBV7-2,TGTGCCAGCAGCTCCTTAGGCAACAGTGATCTTTCCTTT,CASSSLGNSDLSF
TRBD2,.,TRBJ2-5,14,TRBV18,TGTGCCAGCTCAGCCGGGACTAGCGGGAGGGCCCAGTACTTC,CASSAGTSGRAQYF
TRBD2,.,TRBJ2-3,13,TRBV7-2,TGTGCCAGCAGCTTAACTAGCGAAAATACGCAGTATTTT,CASSLTSENTQYF
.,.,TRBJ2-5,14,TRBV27,TGTGCCAGCAGTCCGCCCCGGGAGCAAGAGACCCAGTACTTC,CASSPPREQETQYF
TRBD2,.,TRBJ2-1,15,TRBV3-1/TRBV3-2,TGTGCCAGCAGCCGACTAGCGGGAGTAAACAATGAGCAGTTCTTC,CASSRLAGVNNEQFF
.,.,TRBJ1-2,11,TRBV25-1,TGTGCCACAGGACAAAACTATGGCTACACCTTC,CATGQNYGYTF
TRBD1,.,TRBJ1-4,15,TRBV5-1,TGCGCCAGCAGTGCAACACAGGGGCTTGGTGAAAAACTGTTTTTT,CASSATQGLGEKLFF
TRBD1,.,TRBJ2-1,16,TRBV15,TGTGCCACCAGCAGGAGGGGGACAGGGTCCTACAATGAGCAGTTCTTC,CATSRRGTGSYNEQFF
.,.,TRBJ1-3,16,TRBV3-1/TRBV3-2,TGTGCCAGCAGCCAAGTTCCAGGCGCCTCTGGAAACACCATATATTTT,CASSQVPGASGNTIYF
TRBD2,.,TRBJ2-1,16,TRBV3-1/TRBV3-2,TGTGCCAGCAGCCAAGCAAGCGGGAGGGCCTACAATGAGCAGTTCTTC,CASSQASGRAYNEQFF
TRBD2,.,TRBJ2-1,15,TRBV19,TGTGCCAGTAGTATACGACTAGCGGTTTACAATGAGCAGTTCTTC,CASSIRLAVYNEQFF
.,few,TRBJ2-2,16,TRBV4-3,TGCGCCAGCAGCCAAGCTGGTGCGGCGAACACCGGGGAGCTGTTTTTT,CASSQAGAANTGELFF
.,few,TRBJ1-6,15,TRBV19,TGTGCCAGTAGTATAGTGGCAGGGGTAGGATCACCCCTCCACTTT,CASSIVAGVGSPLHF
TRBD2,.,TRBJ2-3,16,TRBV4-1,TGCGCCAGCAGCCAAGGAGCACAGCGGGGATCTGATACGCAGTATTTT,CASSQGAQRGSDTQYF
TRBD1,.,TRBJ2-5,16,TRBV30,TGTGCCTGGAGTGGTGCCGGGACAGGGAAAGCAGGGACCCAGTACTTC,CAWSGAGTGKAGTQYF
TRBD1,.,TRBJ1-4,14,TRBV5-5,TGTGCCAGCAGTTTACAGGGGACTAATGAAAAACTGTTTTTT,CASSLQGTNEKLFF
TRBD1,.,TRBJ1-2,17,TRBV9,TGTGCCAGCAGCGTAGCGATGGGACAGGTGGAACTATATGGCTACACCTTC,CASSVAMGQVELYGYTF